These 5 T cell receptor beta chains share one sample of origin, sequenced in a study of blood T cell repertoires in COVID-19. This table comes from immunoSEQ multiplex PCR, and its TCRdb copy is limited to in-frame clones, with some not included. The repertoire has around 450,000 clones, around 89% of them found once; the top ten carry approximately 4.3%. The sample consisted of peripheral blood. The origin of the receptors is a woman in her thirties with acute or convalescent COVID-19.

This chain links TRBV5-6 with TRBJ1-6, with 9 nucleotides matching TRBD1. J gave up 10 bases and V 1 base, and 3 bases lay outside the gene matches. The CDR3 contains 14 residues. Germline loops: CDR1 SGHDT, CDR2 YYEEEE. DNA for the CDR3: TGTGCCAGCAGCTTGACAGGGGGCGGCTCACCCCTCCACTTT. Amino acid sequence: CASSLTGGGSPLHF.

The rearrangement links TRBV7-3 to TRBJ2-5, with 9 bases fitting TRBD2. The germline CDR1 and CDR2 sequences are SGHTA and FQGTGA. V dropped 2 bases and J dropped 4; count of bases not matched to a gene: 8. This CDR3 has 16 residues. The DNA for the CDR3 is TGTGCCAGCAGCTTAGGGACTAGCCTTTTGGGAGAGACCCAGTACTTC. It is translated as CASSLGTSLLGETQYF.

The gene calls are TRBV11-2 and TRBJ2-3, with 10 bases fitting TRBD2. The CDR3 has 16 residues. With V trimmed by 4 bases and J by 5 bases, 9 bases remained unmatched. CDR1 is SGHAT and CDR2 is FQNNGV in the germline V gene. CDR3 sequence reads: CASSSGGLAIIDTQYF. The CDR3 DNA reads TGTGCCAGCAGCTCCGGGGGACTAGCGATTATAGATACGCAGTATTTT.

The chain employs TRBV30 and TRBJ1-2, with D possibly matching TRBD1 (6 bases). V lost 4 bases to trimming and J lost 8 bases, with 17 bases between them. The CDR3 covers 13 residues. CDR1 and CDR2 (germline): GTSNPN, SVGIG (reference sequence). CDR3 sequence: CAWNGSGVHGYTF. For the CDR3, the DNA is TGTGCCTGGAATGGGTCAGGGGTCCACGGCTACACCTTC.

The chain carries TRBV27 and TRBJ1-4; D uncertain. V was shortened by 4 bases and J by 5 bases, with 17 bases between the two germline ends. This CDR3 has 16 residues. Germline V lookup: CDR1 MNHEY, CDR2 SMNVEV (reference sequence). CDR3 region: CASSSVPRHLNEKLFF. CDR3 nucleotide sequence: TGTGCCAGCAGTTCCGTCCCTCGACACTTAAATGAAAAACTGTTTTTT.